Sequencing of this T cell receptor (beta chain) was carried out in a study of blood T cell repertoires in COVID-19. About the research overall: COVID-19 samples, acute and convalescent, were from the United States, Italy and Spain.

A word on this clone: At the DNA level, this CDR3 is encoded by other sequences in the same sample as well.

Methods used by the authors: From reference gene primer amplification, estimates of nucleated cell counts were derived. Some clones are missing from TCRdb's copy, which holds only in-frame ones; the method was immunoSEQ multiplex PCR. From that table come the V and J calls and clone size; the DNA was used to work out D and trimming. This sample has some 280,000 clones, with around 91% found just once. Sequencing was carried out using peripheral blood. The TCR comes from a woman aged 55-69 years with acute or convalescent COVID-19.

CDR3 amino acids: CASSPRQGTDTQYF. CDR3 in DNA: TGTGCCAGCTCACCTCGCCAGGGCACAGATACGCAGTATTTT. V is TRBV18 and J is TRBJ2-3; D remains ambiguous. CDR1 is KGHSH, CDR2 LQKENI, per germline. The CDR3 is 14 residues long. V lost 3 bases and J lost 1, with 8 bases in between.